This T cell receptor (beta chain) was observed in a study of T cell responses to AZD1222 COVID-19 vaccine. Produced via immunoSEQ multiplex PCR; TCRdb's table is partial and in-frame only. The sample has 120,000 or so clones; roughly nine tenths are singletons. The CDR3 length is 14 residues. Trimming took 5 bases from V and 2 from J, leaving 13 bases between them. The V gene's germline CDR1 is SQVTM and CDR2 ANQGSEA. V gene TRBV29-1 combines with J gene TRBJ1-3; D call uncertain. The material was peripheral blood, obtained on day 0 of AZD1222 vaccination. The receptor was derived from an adult in good health. Here the CDR3 reads CSVSSGSAGNTIYF. The CDR3 DNA sequence: TGCAGCGTTTCAAGTGGCAGTGCTGGAAACACCATATATTTT. The full variable domain, completed using reference TRBV29-1 and TRBJ1-3, is SAVISQKPSRDICQRGTSLTIQCQVDSQVTMMFWYRQQPGQSLTLIATANQGSEATYESGFVIDKFPISRPNLTFSTLTVSNMSPEDSSIYLCSVSSGSAGNTIYFGEGSWLTVV.